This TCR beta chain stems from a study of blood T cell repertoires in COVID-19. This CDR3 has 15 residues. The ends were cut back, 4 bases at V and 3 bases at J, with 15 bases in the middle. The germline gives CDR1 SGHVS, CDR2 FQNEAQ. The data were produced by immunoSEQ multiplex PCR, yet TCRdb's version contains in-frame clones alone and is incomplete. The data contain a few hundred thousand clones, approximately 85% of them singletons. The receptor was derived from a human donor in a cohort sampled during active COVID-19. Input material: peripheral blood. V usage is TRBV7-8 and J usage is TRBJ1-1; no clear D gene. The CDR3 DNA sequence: TGTGCCAGCAGCTCGGGAAGTCTGCGTGACACTGAAGCTTTCTTT. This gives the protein CASSSGSLRDTEAFF. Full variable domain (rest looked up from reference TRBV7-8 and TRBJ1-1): GAGVSQSPRYKVAKRGQDVALRCDPISGHVSLFWYQQALGQGPEFLTYFQNEAQLDKSGLPSDRFFAERPEGSVSTLKIQRTQQEDSAVYLCASSSGSLRDTEAFFGQGTRLTVV.